One T cell receptor beta chain is described in this entry. The sample comes from a study of blood T cell repertoires in COVID-19. Looking at the study overall: The United States, Italy and Spain were the sources of the acute and convalescent COVID-19 samples.

The authors' processing: Estimation of nucleated cell counts was performed using reference gene primer amplification. The method was immunoSEQ multiplex PCR; TCRdb's version includes in-frame clones alone and lacks a portion of them. V, J and clone size reflect that table, while D and trimming were determined from the DNA. The sample includes roughly 230,000 clones, almost 85% seen only once; the top ten take 5% to 6.5%. Germline V gives CDR1 MDHEN, CDR2 SYDVKM. Between the trimmed V and J ends, which lost 1 base and 12 bases, there was a span of 15 bases. The CDR3 has 13 amino acids. Enrolment of Seattle patients took place during active infection, and they were followed longitudinally.

The sequenced material came from peripheral blood. The rearrangement joins TRBV28 to TRBJ1-1, with D possibly being TRBD1 (5 bases). The TCR was taken from a man aged 50 or older with COVID-19, enrolled during active disease. CDR3 bases: TGTGCCAGCAGTTTATTCGACAGAGGGAGGACTTTCTTT. Translated: CASSLFDRGRTFF. Full variable domain (remainder filled in from reference TRBV28 and TRBJ1-1): DVKVTQSSRYLVKRTGEKVFLECVQDMDHENMFWYRQDPGLGLRLIYFSYDVKMKEKGDIPEGYSVSREKKERFSLILESASTNQTSMYLCASSLFDRGRTFFGQGTRLTVV.